This T cell receptor (beta chain) derives from a study of blood T cell repertoires in COVID-19. Produced via immunoSEQ multiplex PCR; TCRdb's table is partial and in-frame only. The table has over 400,000 clones, approximately 85% seen once; the top ten hold roughly 3.2%. The clonotype comes from a human donor in a cohort sampled during active COVID-19. The sample taken for sequencing was peripheral blood.

The CDR3 region has the DNA TGTGCCAGACTAGCCTGGACTAGCGGAGGGGGGAACACCGGGGAGCTGTTTTTT. Protein sequence: CARLAWTSGGGNTGELFF. The J gene is TRBJ2-2, the V gene TRBV6-4; TRBD2 matches 10 bases. The ends lost 9 bases at V and 1 base at J; junction bases unmatched: 14. The CDR3 runs 18 residues. CDR1 is MRHNA, CDR2 SNTAGT, per germline.